Detailed here is one T cell receptor beta chain. The data are from a study of graft-versus-host responses after intestinal transplantation. Study-level information: Each patient got anti-thymocyte globulin induction, then tacrolimus and steroids for roughly 3 years.

Method: immunoSEQ multiplex PCR; TCRdb's copy keeps in-frame clones and lacks some. The top ten hold roughly 16% of the sample, which has 75,000 to 100,000 clones, approximately 92% seen once. Germline V CDR1 and CDR2: SNHLY, FYNNEI. Germline trimming cut 6 bases from V and 7 bases from J; bases unmatched to any gene: 8. CDR3 length equals 14 residues. The clonotype was recovered from a human patient who received an intestinal transplant, so some T cells may come from the graft donor. The chain couples TRBV2 to TRBJ1-5; 8 bases agree with TRBD1. The sample was PBMCs, taken approximately 470 days after intestinal transplant. The CDR3 protein is CASRQDRVGQPQHF. The CDR3 DNA follows: TGTGCCAGCAGACAGGACAGGGTAGGCCAGCCCCAGCATTTT.